The count of the clone carrying this T cell receptor beta chain is one. This sample is drawn from a study of cytomegalovirus exposure and HLA in healthy donors. Primers for the PCR totalled 60 Vbeta and 13 Jbeta. Sequencing was performed with immunoSEQ multiplex PCR; in TCRdb, only in-frame clones are kept and a portion is missing. The sample records approximately 170,000 clones, roughly 80% being singletons. Germline CDR1 is MGHDK and CDR2 is SYGVNS. CDR3 length equals 14 residues. V lost 7 bases to trimming and J lost 10 bases, with 17 bases between them. The source of this sequence is a woman aged 50 to 60 in good health and CMV-seropositive. The rearrangement uses TRBV25-1 and TRBJ1-6; D possibly corresponds to TRBD1 (5 bases). Sequenced material: PBMCs. The CDR3 DNA reads as TGTGCCAGCACCCAGGGTAGTGACGGCTCACCCCTCCACTTT. It yields the protein CASTQGSDGSPLHF.